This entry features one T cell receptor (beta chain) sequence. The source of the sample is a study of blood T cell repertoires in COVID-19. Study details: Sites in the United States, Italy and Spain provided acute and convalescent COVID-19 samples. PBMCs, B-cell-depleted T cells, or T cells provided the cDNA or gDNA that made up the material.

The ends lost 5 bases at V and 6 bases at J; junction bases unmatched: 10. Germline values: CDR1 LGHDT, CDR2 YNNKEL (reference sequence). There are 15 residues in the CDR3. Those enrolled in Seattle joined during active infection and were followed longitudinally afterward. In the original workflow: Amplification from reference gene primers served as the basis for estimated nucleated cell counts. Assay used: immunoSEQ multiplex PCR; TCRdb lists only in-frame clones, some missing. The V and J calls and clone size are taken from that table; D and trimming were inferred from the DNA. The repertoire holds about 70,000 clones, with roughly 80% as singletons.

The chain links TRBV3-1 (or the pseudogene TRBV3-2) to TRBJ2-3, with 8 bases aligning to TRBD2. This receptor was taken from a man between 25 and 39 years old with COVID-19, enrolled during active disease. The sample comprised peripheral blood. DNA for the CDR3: TGTGCCAGCAGCTCGTCGGCGGGAGGAGCGGATACGCAGTATTTT. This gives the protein CASSSSAGGADTQYF.